The clone carrying this TCR beta chain has only one observation. The sample originates from a study of technical replicates of blood from a handful of donors. Data came from immunoSEQ multiplex PCR; TCRdb stores just in-frame clones and leaves some out. The sample includes over 55,000 clones, approximately 86% seen only once; the top ten take under 6.5%. The germline V gene has CDR1 SGHDT and CDR2 YYEEEE. The CDR3 sequence is 14 residues long. Trimming cost V 0 bases and J 1 base, with 7 bases left between them. This TCR was recovered from a human donor in good health. Some clones in this sample may be carry-over from other donors' samples. The chain recombines TRBV5-6 with TRBJ1-1; D remains ambiguous. Sequenced input: PBMCs. The CDR3 DNA is TGTGCCAGCAGCTTGGCCCCGGGGAACACTGAAGCTTTCTTT. This translates into CASSLAPGNTEAFF.